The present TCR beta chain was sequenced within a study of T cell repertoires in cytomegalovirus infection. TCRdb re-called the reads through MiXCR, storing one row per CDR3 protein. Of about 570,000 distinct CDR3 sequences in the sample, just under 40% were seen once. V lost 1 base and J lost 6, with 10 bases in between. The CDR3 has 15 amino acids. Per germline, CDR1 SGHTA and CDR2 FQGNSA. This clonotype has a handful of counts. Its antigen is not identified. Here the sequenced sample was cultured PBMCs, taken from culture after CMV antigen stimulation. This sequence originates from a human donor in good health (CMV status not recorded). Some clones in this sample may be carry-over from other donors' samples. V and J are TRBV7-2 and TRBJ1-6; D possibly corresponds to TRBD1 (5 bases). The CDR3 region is CASSLVWQGNSPLHF. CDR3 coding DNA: TGTGCCAGCAGCTTAGTTTGGCAGGGTAATTCACCCCTCCACTTT.